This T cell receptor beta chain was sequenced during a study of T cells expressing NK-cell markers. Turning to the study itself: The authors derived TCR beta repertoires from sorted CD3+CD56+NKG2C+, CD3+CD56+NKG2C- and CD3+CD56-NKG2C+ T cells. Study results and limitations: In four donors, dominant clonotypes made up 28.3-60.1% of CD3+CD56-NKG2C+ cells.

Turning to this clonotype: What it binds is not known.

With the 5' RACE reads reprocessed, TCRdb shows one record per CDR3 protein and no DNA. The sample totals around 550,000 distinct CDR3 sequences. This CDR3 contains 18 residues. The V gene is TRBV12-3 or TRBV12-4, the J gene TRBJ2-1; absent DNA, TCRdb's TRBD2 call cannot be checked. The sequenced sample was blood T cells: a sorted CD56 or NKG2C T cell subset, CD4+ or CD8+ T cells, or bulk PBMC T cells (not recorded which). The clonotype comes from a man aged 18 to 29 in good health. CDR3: CASSLRLLGLAEHNEQFF.